A single sample gave rise to the 7 T cell receptor beta chains below, sequenced in a study of cytomegalovirus exposure and HLA in healthy donors. PCR primers comprised 60 Vbeta and 13 Jbeta primers. Generated by immunoSEQ multiplex PCR, the TCRdb table keeps only in-frame clones and is missing some. The table lists 200,000 to 250,000 clones, 65% to 85% of them singletons. Material: PBMCs. The receptors here all came from a man younger than 40 in good health and CMV-seronegative.

This sequence joins TRBV6-1 and TRBJ2-7, with D maybe TRBD2 (5 bases). V was pared by 2 bases and J by 0 bases, with 8 bases between. The CDR3 length is 14 residues. In germline, CDR1 is MNHNS, CDR2 SASEGT. CDR3 protein: CASSEFEGSYEQYF. CDR3 coding DNA: TGTGCCAGCAGTGAATTTGAGGGCTCCTACGAGCAGTACTTC.

The rearrangement joins TRBV5-1 to TRBJ2-6; D is perhaps TRBD1 (5 bases). This CDR3 spans 16 amino acids. Trimming cost V 7 bases and J 0 bases, with 14 bases left between them. Germline CDR1 is SGHRS and CDR2 is YFSETQ. Here the CDR3 DNA reads TGCGCCAGCGGCCCCCCAGGGTCCTCTGGGGCCAACGTCCTGACTTTC. This translates into CASGPPGSSGANVLTF.

This clone has only a few counts. The rearrangement joins TRBV5-1 to TRBJ2-1; perhaps TRBD1 as D (6 bases). With 0 bases removed from V and 3 bases from J, the gap between germline ends came to 10 bases. Germline values: CDR1 SGHRS, CDR2 YFSETQ. CDR3 length: 15 residues. This CDR3 reads CASSLEGVFYNEQFF. The CDR3 DNA is TGCGCCAGCAGCTTGGAGGGGGTTTTCTACAATGAGCAGTTCTTC.

The rearrangement uses TRBV28 and TRBJ2-7; 12 bases are a match to TRBD1. V shed 3 bases and J 4 bases; nucleotides not matched to a gene: 7. The CDR3 loop spans 16 amino acids. Germline assignment: CDR1 MDHEN and CDR2 SYDVKM. The CDR3 DNA reads as TGTGCCAGCAGTTTCCGGGGACAGGGGGCAGGATACGAGCAGTACTTC. Translated, it gives CASSFRGQGAGYEQYF.

This clone was seen a single time. V usage is TRBV6-1 and J usage is TRBJ2-2; the D is unclear. Trimming took off 7 bases at V and 5 bases at J, with 17 bases between the two ends. Germline V gene sequence: CDR1 MNHNS, CDR2 SASEGT. The CDR3 totals 15 residues. DNA of the CDR3: TGTGCCAGCACCACTCTCCGGTCCGCAACCGGGGAGCTGTTTTTT. As protein: CASTTLRSATGELFF.

The chain is built from TRBV14 and TRBJ1-2; D is perhaps TRBD1 (6 bases). V was shortened by 4 bases and J by 4 bases, with 16 bases between the two germline ends. CDR1 and CDR2 (germline): SGHDN, FVKESK. This CDR3 region has 15 residues. The CDR3 reads CASSRSGVWGYGYTF. The CDR3 bases are TGTGCCAGCAGCCGCTCAGGGGTTTGGGGCTATGGCTACACCTTC.

The rearrangement joins TRBV5-6 to TRBJ2-2; 8 nucleotides line up with TRBD1. Germline V gives CDR1 SGHDT, CDR2 YYEEEE. This CDR3 comprises 16 residues. V was clipped by 2 bases and J by 1 base; unmatched bases: 4. CDR3 nucleotides: TGTGCCAGCAGCTTTCGGGGGACAGGGAACACCGGGGAGCTGTTTTTT. Translating gives CASSFRGTGNTGELFF.